One and the same sample provided the 31 T cell receptor beta chains below, sequenced in a study of radiation and T cells in renal cell carcinoma. The time point was: blood 4 weeks post-SBRT, at nephrectomy. The treatment here: 15 Gy SBRT to primary tumor, nephrectomy 4 weeks later. Some clones are missing from TCRdb's copy, which holds only in-frame ones; the method was immunoSEQ multiplex PCR. The data hold around 45,000 clones, with 65% to 85% observed a single time. Sequenced material: blood, taken from a patient whose treatment included radiotherapy and nephrectomy. The receptors come from a woman in her 70s with renal cell carcinoma.

This clone was seen a handful of times. The chain joins TRBV7-9 to TRBJ1-5, with unresolved D. Trimming pared 1 base from V and 7 bases from J, leaving 11 bases between. CDR3 length: 14 amino acids. The germline gives CDR1 SEHNR, CDR2 FQNEAQ (reference sequence). CDR3 DNA sequence: TGTGCCAGCAGCTTAGGACCAGATCAACAGCCCCAGCATTTT. Its protein product is CASSLGPDQQPQHF.

This chain uses TRBV5-5 with TRBJ1-5; D is possibly TRBD1 (5 bases). There are 15 residues in the CDR3. The germline V gene encodes CDR1 SGHKS and CDR2 YYEKEE (reference sequence). V dropped 4 bases and J dropped 0 bases, with 11 bases sitting between them. This CDR3 reads CASSPWGVSNQPQHF. In nucleotides, the CDR3 is TGTGCCAGCAGCCCTTGGGGGGTTAGCAATCAGCCCCAGCATTTT.

This chain uses TRBV4-3 with TRBJ2-6; no definite D call. This CDR3 contains 17 residues. CDR1 is LGHNA, CDR2 YSLEER, per germline. V lost 1 base to trimming and J lost 2 bases, with 12 bases between them. CDR3 nucleotides: TGCGCCAGCAGCCAAGGTCATGGTGGTGCTGGGGCCAACGTCCTGACTTTC. The encoded protein is CASSQGHGGAGANVLTF.

The CDR3 DNA reads TGTGCCAGCAGTCGATCCTTCGGGGATGACTATGGCTACACCTTC. This gives the protein CASSRSFGDDYGYTF. The chain is built from TRBV5-5 and TRBJ1-2; no reliable D call. CDR1 and CDR2 from the germline V gene are SGHKS and YYEKEE (reference sequence). The CDR3 spans 15 residues. Trimming shortened V by 5 bases and J by 3 bases, and 17 bases separated the two germline ends.

This sequence joins TRBV19 and TRBJ1-5; 12 bases fit TRBD1. Germline V gene lookup returns CDR1 LNHDA and CDR2 SQIVND (reference sequence). This CDR3 has 15 residues. The V gene end was trimmed by 3 bases and the J gene end by 5 bases; junction bases not matched to a gene: 2. The CDR3 sequence: CASSMGTGGHQPQHF. In nucleotides, the CDR3 is TGTGCCAGTAGTATGGGGACAGGGGGCCATCAGCCCCAGCATTTT.

The V gene is TRBV4-1, the J gene TRBJ1-3; the match to TRBD1 covers 7 bases. The germline CDR1 and CDR2 sequences are MGHRA and YSYEKL. V lost 0 bases and J lost 4; bases outside the gene matches: 6. This CDR3 contains 16 residues. The CDR3 here is CASSQETGRRGNTIYF. DNA for the CDR3: TGCGCCAGCAGCCAAGAGACAGGGAGGAGAGGAAACACCATATATTTT.

Note on this clone: It is unclear where the CDR3 begins or ends on the DNA, so no DNA is shown, and the CDR3 is as TCRdb lists it. The chain combines TRBV29-1 with TRBJ1-1; the listed D gene, TRBD1, was not tested against the DNA. The CDR3 contains 12 residues when both ends are counted. Germline-derived CDR1 and CDR2 are SQVTM and ANQGSEA. CDR3 protein: CSVRARGTEAFF.

This rearrangement joins TRBV14 to TRBJ2-5, with D perhaps matching TRBD1 or TRBD2 (5 bases each). The last part of the DNA fits TRBJ2-7 better; the J call may be wrong. Germline V gene data show CDR1 as SGHDN and CDR2 as FVKESK. The length of the CDR3 is 12 residues. CDR3 residues: CASGTDPYEQYF. For the CDR3, the DNA is TGTGCCTCCGGGACGGACCCCTACGAGCAGTACTTC.

This clone was seen a handful of times. V and J are TRBV6-1 and TRBJ2-5, with D perhaps TRBD2 (6 bases). Trimming shortened V by 6 bases and J by 1 base, and 12 bases separated the two germline ends. In germline, CDR1 is MNHNS, CDR2 SASEGT. The length of the CDR3 is 14 residues. DNA of the CDR3: TGTGCCAGCAGCCCGGGGGAGACCCAAGAGACCCAGTACTTC. The encoded protein is CASSPGETQETQYF.

The chain recombines TRBV4-2 with TRBJ2-7; 7 bases are shared with TRBD2. This CDR3 spans 17 amino acids. Germline CDR1 and CDR2: LGHNA and YNFKEQ. Trimming cost V 1 base and J 0 bases; bases outside gene matches: 9. The CDR3: CASSQARGRGSSYEQYF. CDR3 nucleotide sequence: TGTGCCAGCAGCCAAGCCCGGGGGAGGGGCAGCTCCTACGAGCAGTACTTC.

This chain links TRBV5-1 with TRBJ2-3; D is tentatively TRBD1 or TRBD2 (5 bases each). The V gene's germline CDR1 is SGHRS and CDR2 YFSETQ. V was cut by 2 bases and J by 2 bases, with 9 bases left in between. The CDR3 is 14 residues long. The DNA of the CDR3 is TGCGCCAGCAGCTTTGGGACCTTCACAGATACGCAGTATTTT. It codes for CASSFGTFTDTQYF.

The chain links TRBV5-4 to TRBJ1-2, with D maybe TRBD1 (5 bases). The CDR3 totals 15 residues. The germline CDR1 and CDR2 sequences are SGHNT and YYREEE (reference sequence). Trimming cost V 0 bases and J 3 bases, with 12 bases left between them. CDR3 amino acids: CASSLAGSRDYGYTF. In DNA, the CDR3 is TGTGCCAGCAGCTTGGCCGGGAGCAGGGACTATGGCTACACCTTC.

V is TRBV6-5 and J is TRBJ2-7; D gene uncertain. The CDR3 is 14 amino acids. The ends were cut back, 0 bases at V and 6 bases at J, with 12 bases in the middle. Per germline, CDR1 MNHEY and CDR2 SVGAGI. The CDR3 protein is CASSYSDPLGEQYF. The DNA for the CDR3 is TGTGCCAGCAGTTACTCAGATCCCCTGGGCGAGCAGTACTTC.

The chain uses TRBV18 and TRBJ1-2; maybe TRBD1 (5 bases). The V end was cut by 3 bases, the J end by 5 bases, with 7 bases between. Germline CDR1 is KGHSH and CDR2 is LQKENI. The CDR3 consists of 12 residues. CDR3 in DNA: TGTGCCAGCTCACCCAGGGATTATGGCTACACCTTC. Protein sequence: CASSPRDYGYTF.

The rearrangement links TRBV19 to TRBJ1-2, with 9 positions matching TRBD1. CDR3 length: 15 amino acids. The V gene's germline CDR1 is LNHDA and CDR2 SQIVND (reference sequence). After removal of 5 bases from V and 2 bases from J, the junction contained 6 bases not matched to a gene. The CDR3 nucleotides are TGTGCCAGTAGTCCGGGACAGGGTCTAAACTATGGCTACACCTTC. It specifies CASSPGQGLNYGYTF.

This chain links TRBV19 with TRBJ1-4, with 7 bases fitting TRBD1. The CDR3 is made up of 16 amino acids. V was pared by 4 bases and J by 0 bases, with 5 bases of the junction left unmatched. Germline-derived CDR1 and CDR2 are LNHDA and SQIVND (reference sequence). CDR3 sequence reads: CASSTVQGPTNEKLFF. CDR3 DNA: TGTGCCAGTAGTACCGTACAGGGGCCAACTAATGAAAAACTGTTTTTT.

J is TRBJ2-7 and V is TRBV7-9, with 8 nucleotides matching TRBD1. The CDR3 runs 14 residues. Germline V gives CDR1 SEHNR, CDR2 FQNEAQ (reference sequence). J was trimmed by 6 bases and V by 5 bases; bases with no gene match: 9. CDR3 loop: CASSQRDRGGEQYF. CDR3 nucleotide sequence: TGTGCCAGCAGCCAGCGCGACAGGGGAGGCGAGCAGTACTTC.

The chain carries TRBV5-4 and TRBJ2-2, with 9 positions matching TRBD1. Germline V gene data show CDR1 as SGHNT and CDR2 as YYREEE (reference sequence). This CDR3 contains 16 residues. Trimming at V came to 1 base and at J to 5 bases, leaving 6 bases not matched to a gene. The DNA of the CDR3 is TGTGCCAGCAGCTTGCTTTGGACAGGGGAAACCGGGGAGCTGTTTTTT. Translating it yields CASSLLWTGETGELFF.

This clone turned up a few times. The rearrangement links TRBV14 to TRBJ2-3, with 7 bases aligning to TRBD2. V gave up 4 bases and J gave up 1 base; unmatched junction bases: 5. The CDR3 consists of 15 residues. Germline V gene data show CDR1 as SGHDN and CDR2 as FVKESK. The CDR3: CASSPTSDRTDTQYF. The CDR3 DNA reads as TGTGCCAGCAGCCCAACTAGCGATCGCACAGATACGCAGTATTTT.

The CDR3 region has the DNA TGTGCCAGTAGTATCCGTAGCGGGGGAACAGATACGCAGTATTTT. This codes for CASSIRSGGTDTQYF. The V and J genes are TRBV19 and TRBJ2-3; 9 nucleotides align to TRBD2. CDR1 is LNHDA and CDR2 is SQIVND in the germline V gene (reference sequence). Trimming removed 3 bases from V and 3 bases from J; junction bases left unmatched: 4. This CDR3 has 15 residues.

The V gene is TRBV6-6, the J gene TRBJ1-4; D not resolved. Germline V gene sequence: CDR1 MNHNY, CDR2 SVGAGI (reference sequence). CDR3 size: 14 residues. The ends were cut back, 5 bases at V and 0 bases at J, with 7 bases in the middle. The CDR3 is CASSDTSTNEKLFF. In DNA, the CDR3 is TGTGCCAGCAGTGACACCTCAACTAATGAAAAACTGTTTTTT.

This sequence joins TRBV6-1 and TRBJ1-4; 9 nucleotides line up with TRBD1. The J segment lost 5 bases and the V segment lost 5 bases, leaving 6 bases of the junction unmatched. The germline V gene has CDR1 MNHNS and CDR2 SASEGT. The CDR3 runs 15 residues. CDR3 sequence: CASSSRTGANEKLFF. CDR3 bases: TGTGCCAGCAGTTCTCGGACAGGGGCAAATGAAAAACTGTTTTTT.

The J gene is TRBJ1-2, the V gene TRBV7-6, with TRBD1 matching over 7 bases. V shed 1 base and J 6 bases; nucleotides not matched to a gene: 8. The germline CDR1 and CDR2 sequences are SGHVS and FNYEAQ. The CDR3 contains 15 residues. CDR3 bases: TGTGCCAGCAGCTTAGTGGCAGGGGGAGAAAATGGCTACACCTTC. Protein product: CASSLVAGGENGYTF.

J is TRBJ1-2 and V is TRBV12-5, with TRBD1 matching over 9 bases. Germline CDR1 reads LGHNT; CDR2 reads FRNRAP. The trim removed 2 bases at V and 13 bases at J, leaving 8 bases unmatched. This CDR3 comprises 13 residues. In nucleotides, the CDR3 is TGTGCTAGTGGTTTGTCTGCACAGGGGGCAAGCACCTTC. Residues: CASGLSAQGASTF.

This clone was recorded a few times. This rearrangement joins TRBV7-2 to TRBJ2-5, with D perhaps matching TRBD1 (6 bases). The germline gives CDR1 SGHTA, CDR2 FQGNSA. V dropped 6 bases and J dropped 8 bases, with 13 bases sitting between them. The CDR3 has 12 amino acids. CDR3 loop: CASSSDRQTQYF. The CDR3 nucleotides read TGTGCCAGCAGTTCGGACAGACAAACCCAGTACTTC.

V usage is TRBV9 and J usage is TRBJ2-7; D possibly matches TRBD1 or TRBD2 (6 bases each). The V gene's germline CDR1 is SGDLS and CDR2 YYNGEE. V dropped 3 bases and J dropped 5 bases, with 18 bases sitting between them. The CDR3 loop spans 15 amino acids. The CDR3 reads CASSAQGGMGDEQYF. The CDR3 DNA reads TGTGCCAGCAGCGCACAAGGGGGGATGGGGGACGAGCAGTACTTC.

The CDR3 spells CASSLFSREDTGELFF. CDR3 sequence (DNA): TGTGCCAGCAGCTTGTTTAGCCGGGAGGACACCGGGGAGCTGTTTTTT. The chain uses TRBV5-6 and TRBJ2-2; 7 bases align to TRBD2. In germline, CDR1 is SGHDT, CDR2 YYEEEE. J gave up 3 bases and V 1 base, and 6 bases lay outside the gene matches. The CDR3 spans 16 residues.

V is TRBV5-1 and J is TRBJ1-3, with D possibly being TRBD1 (5 bases). The CDR3 loop spans 13 amino acids. V was trimmed by 8 bases and J by 0 bases, leaving 9 bases between them. CDR1 is SGHRS, CDR2 YFSETQ, per germline. As DNA, the CDR3 is TGCGCCAGAGCAGGGTACTCTGGAAACACCATATATTTT. This encodes CARAGYSGNTIYF. The full variable domain, its missing parts supplied by reference TRBV5-1 and TRBJ1-3, is KAGVTQTPRYLIKTRGQQVTLSCSPISGHRSVSWYQQTPGQGLQFLFEYFSETQRNKGNFPGRFSGRQFSNSRSEMNVSTLELGDSALYLCARAGYSGNTIYFGEGSWLTVV.

By proportion, this clone is hyperexpanded. The chain carries TRBV7-2 and TRBJ1-1; D not certain. V shed 3 bases and J shed 7 bases, with 9 bases lying between them. Germline V CDR1 and CDR2: SGHTA, FQGNSA. The CDR3 is 12 amino acids. CDR3 DNA: TGTGCCAGCAGCTTGGCCGACGGTGAAGCTTTCTTT. It is translated as CASSLADGEAFF.

The chain couples TRBV19 to TRBJ2-5, with a possible D match to TRBD2 (6 bases). This CDR3 is built from 14 residues. Trimming cost V 1 base and J 4 bases, with 10 bases left between them. Germline values: CDR1 LNHDA, CDR2 SQIVND (reference sequence). In DNA form, the CDR3 reads TGTGCCAGTAGTATAGGAACTAGCCCAGAGACCCAGTACTTC. Translating it yields CASSIGTSPETQYF.

V is TRBV18 and J is TRBJ1-3; a possible D gene is TRBD1 (5 bases). Germline V gene data show CDR1 as KGHSH and CDR2 as LQKENI. The V end lost 2 bases, the J end lost 0 bases, and 14 bases lay between the germline ends. This CDR3 region has 17 residues. CDR3 amino acids: CASSPMGRASSGNTIYF. The CDR3 nucleotides are TGTGCCAGCTCACCAATGGGCAGGGCCTCCTCTGGAAACACCATATATTTT.